This T cell receptor beta chain was sequenced in a study of technical replicates of blood from four donors. Trimming stripped 8 bases from V and 3 bases from J, with 13 bases between. The CDR3 runs to 13 residues. CDR1 and CDR2 (germline): MGHRA, YSYEKL. Assay used: immunoSEQ multiplex PCR; TCRdb lists only in-frame clones, some missing. The sample gives tens of thousands of clones, 95% to 98% of which show up once; around 0.15% is in the top ten. The sample comprised T cells isolated from PBMCs. V gene TRBV4-1 combines with J gene TRBJ1-1; D gene uncertain. The source of this sequence is a human donor in good health. CDR3 bases: TGCGCCAGCGGCGAGAGGGTGGACACTGAAGCTTTCTTT. Amino acids: CASGERVDTEAFF.